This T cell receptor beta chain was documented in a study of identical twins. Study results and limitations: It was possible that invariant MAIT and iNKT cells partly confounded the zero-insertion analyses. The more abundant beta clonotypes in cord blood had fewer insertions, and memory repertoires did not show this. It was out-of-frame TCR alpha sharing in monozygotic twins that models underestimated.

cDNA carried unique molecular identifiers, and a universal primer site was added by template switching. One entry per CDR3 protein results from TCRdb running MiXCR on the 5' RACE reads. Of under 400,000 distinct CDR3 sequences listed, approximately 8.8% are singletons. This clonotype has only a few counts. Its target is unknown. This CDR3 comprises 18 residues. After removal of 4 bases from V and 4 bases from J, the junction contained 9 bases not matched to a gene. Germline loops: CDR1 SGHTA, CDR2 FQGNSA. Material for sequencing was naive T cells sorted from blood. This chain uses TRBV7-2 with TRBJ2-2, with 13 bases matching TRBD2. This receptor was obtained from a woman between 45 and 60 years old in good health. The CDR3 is CASSSTRLAGGATGELFF. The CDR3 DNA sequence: TGTGCCAGCAGCTCGACCCGACTAGCGGGAGGCGCCACCGGGGAGCTGTTTTTT.